The rows below give T cell receptor beta chains drawn from one sample of a study of beta chain features in type 1 diabetes. Sequenced by immunoSEQ multiplex PCR; TCRdb stores in-frame clones only, minus some. The sample holds under 950,000 clones, around a sixth seen once. The sequenced sample was naive CD4+ T cells from blood. These TCRs come from a woman between 18 and 29 years old in good health. Both conserved end residues are part of each CDR3. A D gene is named only where the DNA matches it firmly. Not all rows give a size; the values are once, few, many and, for expanded clones, a class.

TRBJ2-5,few,.,14,TRBV4-2,CASSQGLLGETQYF,TGTGCCAGCAGCCAAGGACTATTGGGAGAGACCCAGTACTTC
TRBJ1-1,few,.,16,TRBV7-9,CASTPGGGGPRTEAFF,TGTGCCAGCACCCCCGGGGGCGGGGGGCCGAGAACTGAAGCTTTCTTT
TRBJ2-5,few,.,12,TRBV28,CARGGTQETQYF,TGTGCCAGAGGAGGGACGCAAGAGACCCAGTACTTC
TRBJ2-3,.,TRBD2,17,TRBV7-8,CASSLILGLAGGPLLYF,TGTGCCAGCAGCTTAATACTTGGACTAGCGGGAGGTCCATTATTGTATTTT
TRBJ2-2,few,TRBD1,16,TRBV9,CASSLNRDRGRWELFF,TGTGCCAGCAGCCTTAACCGGGACAGGGGGCGCTGGGAGCTGTTTTTT
TRBJ1-1,.,.,15,TRBV7-9,CASSLIGQTNTEAFF,TGTGCCAGCAGCTTAATAGGGCAGACGAACACTGAAGCTTTCTTT
TRBJ2-5,.,TRBD2,15,TRBV11-3,CASSPGLAGQETQYF,TGTGCCAGCAGCCCGGGACTAGCGGGACAAGAGACCCAGTACTTC
TRBJ1-5,few,.,16,TRBV21-1,CASSKGESGQYQPQHF,TGTGCCAGCAGCAAAGGAGAATCGGGACAATATCAGCCCCAGCATTTT
TRBJ2-7,.,.,13,TRBV5-8,CASSLFQGHEQYF,TGTGCCAGCAGCTTGTTCCAGGGGCACGAGCAGTACTTC
TRBJ2-1,.,.,14,TRBV6-5,CASSYVGIHNEQFF,TGTGCCAGCAGTTACGTGGGGATCCACAATGAGCAGTTCTTC
TRBJ1-4,few,TRBD1,15,TRBV7-2,CASSSGQELNEKLFF,TGTGCCAGCAGCTCTGGACAGGAACTTAATGAAAAACTGTTTTTT
TRBJ2-3,.,.,14,TRBV19,CASRTDRASDTQYF,TGTGCCAGTAGGACCGACAGAGCTTCAGATACGCAGTATTTT
TRBJ2-3,few,TRBD2,14,TRBV7-2,CASSSGLSADTQYF,TGTGCCAGCAGTAGCGGGTTGAGCGCAGATACGCAGTATTTT
TRBJ2-7,.,.,12,TRBV29-1,CSAAGATYEQYF,TGCAGCGCTGCAGGCGCCACCTACGAGCAGTACTTC
TRBJ2-5,.,TRBD2,14,TRBV28,CASSLAGVTETQYF,TGTGCCAGCTCGCTAGCGGGAGTCACGGAGACCCAGTACTTC
TRBJ1-3,few,.,17,TRBV4-3,CASSQGAGEGVFSAIYF,TGCGCCAGCAGCCAAGGGGCGGGCGAGGGAGTCTTCTCGGCCATATATTTT
TRBJ1-1,.,.,13,TRBV28,CASSPPGPTEAFF,TGTGCCAGCAGTCCACCGGGGCCCACTGAAGCTTTCTTT
TRBJ1-2,few,.,14,TRBV28,CASSMHGLVVGYTF,TGTGCCAGCAGTATGCACGGGCTAGTAGTTGGCTACACCTTC
TRBJ2-3,.,TRBD2,14,TRBV2,CASSIAGGTDTQYF,TGTGCCAGCAGTATAGCGGGGGGCACAGATACGCAGTATTTT
TRBJ2-1,.,.,15,TRBV18,CASSPPSKNYNEQFF,TGTGCCAGCTCACCACCGAGTAAGAACTACAATGAGCAGTTCTTC
TRBJ2-1,.,.,14,TRBV5-4,CASSFVYSYNEQFF,TGTGCCAGCAGCTTTGTCTACTCCTACAATGAGCAGTTCTTC
TRBJ2-1,.,TRBD2,15,TRBV10-2,CASRRLAGPNNEQFF,TGCGCCAGCAGACGACTAGCGGGGCCCAACAATGAGCAGTTCTTC
TRBJ1-1,.,.,14,TRBV7-2,CASSLGQMNTEAFF,TGTGCCAGCAGCTTAGGACAGATGAACACTGAAGCTTTCTTT
TRBJ2-1,.,.,11,TRBV7-2,CASSLGWEQFF,TGTGCCAGCAGCTTAGGCTGGGAGCAGTTCTTC
TRBJ2-3,.,.,12,TRBV29-1,CSVVGRTDTQYF,TGCAGCGTTGTGGGCAGAACAGATACGCAGTATTTT
TRBJ2-3,.,.,14,TRBV15,CATSRDGPMDTQYF,TGTGCCACCAGCAGAGATGGACCCATGGATACGCAGTATTTT
TRBJ2-7,.,.,15,TRBV18,CASSPGDTRSYEQYF,TGTGCCAGCTCACCAGGCGACACGCGCTCCTACGAGCAGTACTTC
TRBJ1-2,few,TRBD1,12,TRBV29-1,CSPDRVDYGYTF,TGCAGCCCTGACAGGGTAGACTATGGCTACACCTTC
TRBJ2-5,.,TRBD2,18,TRBV4-3,CASSQGATSGSLGETQYF,TGCGCCAGCAGCCAAGGCGCTACTAGCGGGAGCCTCGGAGAGACCCAGTACTTC
TRBJ1-1,few,.,14,TRBV2,CASSAGWENTEAFF,TGTGCCAGCAGTGCGGGGTGGGAGAACACTGAAGCTTTCTTT
TRBJ2-1,.,TRBD2,15,TRBV15,CATSRGLAGGPQQFF,TGTGCCACCAGCAGAGGGCTAGCGGGAGGGCCACAGCAGTTCTTC
TRBJ2-5,few,.,15,TRBV7-2,CASSLGGAGRETQYF,TGTGCCAGCAGCCTGGGGGGTGCGGGGAGAGAGACCCAGTACTTC
TRBJ1-1,few,.,14,TRBV5-1,CASSSRGSNTEAFF,TGCGCCAGCAGCTCCAGGGGTTCGAACACTGAAGCTTTCTTT
TRBJ2-1,.,.,13,TRBV28,CASSLDRYNEQFF,TGTGCCAGCAGTTTAGACAGGTACAATGAGCAGTTCTTC